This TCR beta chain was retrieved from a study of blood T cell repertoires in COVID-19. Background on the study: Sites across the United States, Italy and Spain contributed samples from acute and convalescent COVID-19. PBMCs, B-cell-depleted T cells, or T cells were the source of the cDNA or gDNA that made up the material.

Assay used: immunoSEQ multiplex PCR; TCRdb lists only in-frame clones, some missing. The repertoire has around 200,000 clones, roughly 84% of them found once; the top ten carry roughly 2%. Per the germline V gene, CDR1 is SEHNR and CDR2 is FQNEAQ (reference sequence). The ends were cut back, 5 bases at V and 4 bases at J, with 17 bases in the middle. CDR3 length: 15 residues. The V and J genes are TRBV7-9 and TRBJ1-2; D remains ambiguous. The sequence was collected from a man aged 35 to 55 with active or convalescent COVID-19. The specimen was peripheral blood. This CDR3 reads CASSQFRGGSYGYTF. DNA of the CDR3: TGTGCCAGCAGCCAATTCCGAGGTGGGTCCTATGGCTACACCTTC.